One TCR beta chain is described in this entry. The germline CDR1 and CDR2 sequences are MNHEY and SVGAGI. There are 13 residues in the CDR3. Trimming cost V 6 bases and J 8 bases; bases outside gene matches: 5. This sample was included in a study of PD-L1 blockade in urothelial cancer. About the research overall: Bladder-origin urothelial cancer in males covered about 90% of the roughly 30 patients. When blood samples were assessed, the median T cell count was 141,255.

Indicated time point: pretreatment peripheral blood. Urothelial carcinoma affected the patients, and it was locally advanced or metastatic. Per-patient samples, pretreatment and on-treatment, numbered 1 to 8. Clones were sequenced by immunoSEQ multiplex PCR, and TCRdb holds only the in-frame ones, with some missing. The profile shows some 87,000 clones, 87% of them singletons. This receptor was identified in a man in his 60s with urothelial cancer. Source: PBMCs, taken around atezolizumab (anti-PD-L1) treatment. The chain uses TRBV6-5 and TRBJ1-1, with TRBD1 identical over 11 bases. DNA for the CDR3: TGTGCCAGCAGACCACGGACAGGGGGCGAAGCTTTCTTT. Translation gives CASRPRTGGEAFF.